One sample yielded the 16 T cell receptor beta chains listed below, sequenced in a study of blood T cells in healthy people across ages. Using a J-beta primer mix together with a sample-barcoded 5' primer, a second PCR was run for roughly 7 to 11 cycles. TCRdb called the 5' RACE reads again in MiXCR, with one record for every CDR3 protein. The data hold about 1.5 million distinct CDR3 sequences, with roughly 43% observed a single time. Sequencing used blood. Every receptor here comes from a woman aged 18-29 years in good health.

This clonotype came up once. This chain links TRBV24-1 with TRBJ2-1; 8 bases line up with TRBD2. CDR3 length: 16 residues. V was pared by 4 bases and J by 5 bases, with 9 bases of the junction left unmatched. CDR1 and CDR2 from the germline V gene are KGHDR and SFDVKD. This chain's CDR3 is CATSDLSGSTDNEQFF. The DNA for the CDR3 is TGTGCCACCAGTGACCTCAGCGGGAGTACCGACAATGAGCAGTTCTTC.

The chain combines TRBV7-9 with TRBJ2-3; D is undetermined. This CDR3 spans 13 amino acids. Germline CDR1 reads SEHNR; CDR2 reads FQNEAQ (reference sequence). V lost 7 bases to trimming and J lost 2 bases, with 10 bases between them. CDR3 DNA: TGTGCCAGCAACCAAATTTCCACAGATACGCAGTATTTT. Translation: CASNQISTDTQYF.

The chain recombines TRBV27 with TRBJ1-4; D not resolved. V dropped 7 bases and J dropped 0 bases, with 9 bases sitting between them. Germline V lookup: CDR1 MNHEY, CDR2 SMNVEV (reference sequence). The CDR3 is 14 residues long. DNA of the CDR3: TGTGCCAGCACCCCGTATGCAACTAATGAAAAACTGTTTTTT. Amino acids: CASTPYATNEKLFF.

The chain links TRBV4-2 to TRBJ2-2; 7 bases fit TRBD2. Trimming took 1 base from V and 4 from J; bases not matched to a gene: 6. The CDR3 spans 16 residues. Germline loops: CDR1 LGHNA, CDR2 YNFKEQ. The CDR3 DNA is TGTGCCAGCAGCCAAGCTACGGGGGGAGCCACCGGGGAGCTGTTTTTT. It specifies CASSQATGGATGELFF.

This clonotype was counted a few times. The chain carries TRBV12-3 or TRBV12-4 and TRBJ1-2; maybe TRBD1 (5 bases). The CDR3 length is 11 residues. With 10 bases removed from V and 7 bases from J, the gap between germline ends came to 13 bases. CDR3 in amino acids: CATQAGGGYTF. The CDR3 DNA follows: TGTGCCACTCAGGCTGGGGGTGGCTACACCTTC.

There are a few counts of this clonotype. The chain recombines TRBV5-1 with TRBJ2-3; weak D call: TRBD1 (5 bases). From germline, CDR1 is SGHRS and CDR2 YFSETQ. V lost 1 base, J lost 2 bases, and 11 bases lay in between. This CDR3 has 15 amino acids. CDR3 sequence reads: CASSLSGRVTDTQYF. Written as DNA, the CDR3 is TGCGCCAGCAGCTTGAGTGGCAGGGTCACAGATACGCAGTATTTT.

V and J are TRBV20-1 and TRBJ2-3; D could derive from TRBD1 or TRBD2 (6 bases each). Germline V gene lookup returns CDR1 DFQATT and CDR2 SNEGSKA (reference sequence). This CDR3 contains 16 residues. The V gene lost 0 bases and the J gene lost 3 bases, with 16 bases spanning the gap. The CDR3 spells CSARDGRGGITDTQYF. CDR3 DNA: TGCAGTGCTAGAGATGGCAGGGGAGGCATTACAGATACGCAGTATTTT.

This clonotype was counted once. The rearrangement joins TRBV2 to TRBJ1-6; 7 bases align to TRBD1. CDR1 and CDR2 from the germline V gene are SNHLY and FYNNEI. V dropped 4 bases and J dropped 6; count of bases not matched to a gene: 6. The length of the CDR3 is 15 residues. The CDR3 DNA follows: TGTGCCAGCAGTGGACAGGGAGTGGGTAATTCACCCCTCCACTTT. The encoded protein is CASSGQGVGNSPLHF.

The V call is TRBV11-2, the J call TRBJ2-1; either TRBD1 or TRBD2 may fit D (6 bases each). V was trimmed by 0 bases and J by 4 bases, leaving 16 bases between them. The CDR3 is 17 amino acids. Germline values: CDR1 SGHAT, CDR2 FQNNGV. CDR3 protein: CASSLDHLGGGYNEQFF. DNA for the CDR3: TGTGCCAGCAGCTTAGATCATTTAGGGGGAGGATACAATGAGCAGTTCTTC.

This clonotype was picked up one time. V gene TRBV14 combines with J gene TRBJ2-3; unclear D gene. CDR1 SGHDN and CDR2 FVKESK come from the germline V gene. Trimming removed 4 bases at V and 1 base at J, with 15 bases between. The CDR3 covers 16 residues. The CDR3 sequence is CASSRLTTGGTDTQYF. The CDR3 DNA follows: TGTGCCAGCAGCCGGCTCACTACGGGCGGCACAGATACGCAGTATTTT.

The V gene is TRBV20-1, the J gene TRBJ2-7, with 10 bases fitting TRBD2. This CDR3 has 12 amino acids. V lost 6 bases and J lost 6; bases outside the gene matches: 5. Per germline, CDR1 DFQATT and CDR2 SNEGSKA (reference sequence). CDR3 sequence: CSAVLAGTEQYF. In DNA form, the CDR3 reads TGCAGTGCGGTACTAGCGGGAACCGAGCAGTACTTC.

The J gene is TRBJ1-2, the V gene TRBV27; D is unresolved. The CDR3 has 13 residues. The V gene lost 2 bases and the J gene lost 4 bases, with 8 bases spanning the gap. Germline CDR1 is MNHEY and CDR2 is SMNVEV (reference sequence). This CDR3 is CASSLGKFYGYTF. DNA for the CDR3: TGTGCCAGCAGTTTAGGCAAGTTCTATGGCTACACCTTC.

This clonotype was detected a few times. The V call is TRBV12-3 or TRBV12-4, the J call TRBJ2-5; TRBD2 matches at 14 bases. The junction had 9 bases not matched to a gene; V was cut back by 5 bases and J by 7 bases. The CDR3 contains 16 residues. CDR3 DNA sequence: TGTGCCAGCAGTCCTCGACTAGCGGGGGGGCTCGTGACCCAGTACTTC. Residues: CASSPRLAGGLVTQYF.

The chain recombines TRBV12-3 or TRBV12-4 with TRBJ1-3; D possibly corresponds to TRBD1 (6 bases). The CDR3 contains 14 residues. V lost 3 bases to trimming and J lost 2 bases, with 8 bases between them. In nucleotides, the CDR3 is TGTGCCAGCAGTTTCTACAGGGCTGGAAACACCATATATTTT. It translates to CASSFYRAGNTIYF.

This chain uses TRBV4-1 with TRBJ2-1; 7 bases line up with TRBD2. Germline CDR1 MGHRA, CDR2 YSYEKL. CDR3 size: 16 residues. J gave up 2 bases and V 2 bases, and 6 bases lay outside the gene matches. The CDR3 reads CASSQYGGKTYNEQFF. CDR3 nucleotide sequence: TGCGCCAGCAGCCAATACGGGGGGAAAACCTACAATGAGCAGTTCTTC.

The chain combines TRBV10-3 with TRBJ2-7; 10 nucleotides agree with TRBD2. The CDR3 runs 14 residues. V was pared by 6 bases and J by 3 bases, with 5 bases of the junction left unmatched. Per the germline V gene, CDR1 is ENHRY and CDR2 is SYGVKD. DNA of the CDR3: TGTGCCATCAGGGGTAGCGGGAGGATCTACGAGCAGTACTTC. This encodes CAIRGSGRIYEQYF.